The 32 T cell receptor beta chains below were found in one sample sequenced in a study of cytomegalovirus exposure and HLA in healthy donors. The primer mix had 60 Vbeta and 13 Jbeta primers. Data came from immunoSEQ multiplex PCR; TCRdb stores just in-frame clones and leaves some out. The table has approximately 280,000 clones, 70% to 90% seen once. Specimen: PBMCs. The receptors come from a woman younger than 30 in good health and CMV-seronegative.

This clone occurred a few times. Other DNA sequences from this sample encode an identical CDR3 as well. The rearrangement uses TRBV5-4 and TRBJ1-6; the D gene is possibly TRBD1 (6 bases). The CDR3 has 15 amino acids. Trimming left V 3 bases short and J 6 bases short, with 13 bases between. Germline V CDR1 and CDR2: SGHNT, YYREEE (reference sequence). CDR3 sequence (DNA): TGTGCCAGCAGCTCAGGGGAGAGCGGTAATTCACCCCTCCACTTT. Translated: CASSSGESGNSPLHF. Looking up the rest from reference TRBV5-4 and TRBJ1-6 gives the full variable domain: ETGVTQSPTHLIKTRGQQVTLRCSSQSGHNTVSWYQQALGQGPQFIFQYYREEENGRGNFPPRFSGLQFPNYSSELNVNALELDDSALYLCASSSGESGNSPLHFGNGTRLTVT.

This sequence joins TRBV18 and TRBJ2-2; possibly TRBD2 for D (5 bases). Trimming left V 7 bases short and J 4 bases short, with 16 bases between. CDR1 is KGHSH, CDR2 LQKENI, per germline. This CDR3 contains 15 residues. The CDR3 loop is CASLDPGGATGELFF. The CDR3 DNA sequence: TGTGCCAGCTTAGACCCTGGAGGTGCCACCGGGGAGCTGTTTTTT.

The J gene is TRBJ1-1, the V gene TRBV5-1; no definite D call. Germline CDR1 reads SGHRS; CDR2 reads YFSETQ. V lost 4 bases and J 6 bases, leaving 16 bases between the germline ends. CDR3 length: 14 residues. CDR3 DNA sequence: TGCGCCAGCAGCCTAACCAAGGTCGAGGCTGAAGCTTTCTTT. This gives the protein CASSLTKVEAEAFF.

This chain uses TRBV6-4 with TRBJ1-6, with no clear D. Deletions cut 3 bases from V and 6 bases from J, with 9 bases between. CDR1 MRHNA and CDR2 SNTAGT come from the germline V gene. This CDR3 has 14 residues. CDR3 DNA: TGTGCCAGCAGTGAGGAGGGCCCTAATTCACCCCTCCACTTT. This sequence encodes CASSEEGPNSPLHF.

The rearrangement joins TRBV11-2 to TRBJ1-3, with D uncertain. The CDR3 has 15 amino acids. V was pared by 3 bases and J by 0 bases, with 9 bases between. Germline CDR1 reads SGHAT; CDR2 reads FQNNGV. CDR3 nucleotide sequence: TGTGCCAGCAGCTTGGGCCAGAGCTCTGGAAACACCATATATTTT. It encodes CASSLGQSSGNTIYF.

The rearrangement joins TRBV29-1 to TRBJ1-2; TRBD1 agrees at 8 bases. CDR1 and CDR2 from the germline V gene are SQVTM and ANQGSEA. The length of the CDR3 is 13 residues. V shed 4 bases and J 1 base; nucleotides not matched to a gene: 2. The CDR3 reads CSVGQGINYGYTF. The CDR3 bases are TGCAGCGTTGGACAGGGGATTAACTATGGCTACACCTTC.

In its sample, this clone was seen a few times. CDR3 sequence reads: CASSLGAGPYEQYF. The CDR3 nucleotides read TGTGCCAGCAGCTTGGGGGCAGGGCCCTACGAGCAGTACTTC. The chain combines TRBV5-8 with TRBJ2-7, with D possibly being TRBD1 (5 bases). Trimming took off 0 bases at V and 2 bases at J, with 9 bases between the two ends. CDR1 and CDR2 from the germline V gene are SGHTS and YDEGEE. This CDR3 has 14 amino acids. Variable domain in full (rest from reference TRBV5-8 and TRBJ2-7): EAGVTQSPTHLIKTRGQQATLRCSPISGHTSVYWYQQALGLGLQFLLWYDEGEERNRGNFPPRFSGRQFPNYSSELNVNALELEDSALYLCASSLGAGPYEQYFGPGTRLTVT.

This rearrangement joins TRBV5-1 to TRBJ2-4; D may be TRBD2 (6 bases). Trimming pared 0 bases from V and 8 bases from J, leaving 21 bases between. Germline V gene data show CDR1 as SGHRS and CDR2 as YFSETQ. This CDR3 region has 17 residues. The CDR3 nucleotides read TGCGCCAGCAGCTTGGGTTTTAGGTGGAGGGACGAGGACATTCAGTACTTC. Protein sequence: CASSLGFRWRDEDIQYF.

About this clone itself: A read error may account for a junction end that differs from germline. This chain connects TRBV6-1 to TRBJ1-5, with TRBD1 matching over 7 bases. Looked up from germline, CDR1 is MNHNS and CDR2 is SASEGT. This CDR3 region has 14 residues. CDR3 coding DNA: TGTGCCAGCAGGGAAGGGACAGTCAATCAGCCCCAGCATTTT. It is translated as CASREGTVNQPQHF.

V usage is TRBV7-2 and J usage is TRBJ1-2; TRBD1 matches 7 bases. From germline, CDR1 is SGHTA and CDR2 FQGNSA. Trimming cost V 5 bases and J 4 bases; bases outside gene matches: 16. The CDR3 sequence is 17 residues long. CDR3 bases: TGTGCCAGCAGCGCGAGGACAGGAGGGATAGGGGGCTATGGCTACACCTTC. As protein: CASSARTGGIGGYGYTF.

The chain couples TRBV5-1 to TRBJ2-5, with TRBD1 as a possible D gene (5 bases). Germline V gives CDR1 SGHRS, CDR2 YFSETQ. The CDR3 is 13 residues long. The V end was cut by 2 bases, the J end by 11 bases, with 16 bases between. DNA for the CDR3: TGCGCCAGCAGCTTAGGGCAGGGTGTTGAGCAGTACTTC. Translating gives CASSLGQGVEQYF.

The CDR3 coding sequence is TGTGCCAGCAGTTTGGCGGGACAGGGCCACGGCGAGCAGTACTTC. Residues: CASSLAGQGHGEQYF. The rearrangement joins TRBV27 to TRBJ2-7; 9 positions match TRBD1. The junction had 9 bases not matched to a gene; V was cut back by 3 bases and J by 6 bases. The CDR3 is 15 amino acids. CDR1 MNHEY and CDR2 SMNVEV come from the germline V gene (reference sequence).

The CDR3 region has the DNA TGCAGCGCTCAGGGGGTTGAATCCTACGAGCAGTACTTC. Translated, it gives CSAQGVESYEQYF. The chain links TRBV29-1 to TRBJ2-7, with TRBD1 identical over 7 bases. V lost 7 bases to trimming and J lost 1 base; unmatched junction nucleotides: 7. Germline V CDR1 and CDR2: SQVTM, ANQGSEA. The CDR3 sequence is 13 residues long.

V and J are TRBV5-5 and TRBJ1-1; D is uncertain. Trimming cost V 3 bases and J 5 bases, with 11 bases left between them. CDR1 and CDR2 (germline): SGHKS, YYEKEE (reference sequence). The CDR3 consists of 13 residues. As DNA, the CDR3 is TGTGCCAGCAGCTCCGTGACCAGGACTGAAGCTTTCTTT. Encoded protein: CASSSVTRTEAFF.

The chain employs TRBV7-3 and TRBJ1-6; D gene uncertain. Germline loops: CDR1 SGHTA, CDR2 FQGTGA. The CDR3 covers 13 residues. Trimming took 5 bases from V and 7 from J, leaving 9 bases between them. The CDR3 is CASSPAGNSPLHF. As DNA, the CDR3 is TGTGCCAGCAGCCCCGCCGGGAATTCACCCCTCCACTTT.

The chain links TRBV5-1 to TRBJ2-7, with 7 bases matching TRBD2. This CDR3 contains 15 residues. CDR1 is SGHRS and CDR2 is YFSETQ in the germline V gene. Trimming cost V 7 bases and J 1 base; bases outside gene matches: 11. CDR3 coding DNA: TGCGCCAGCTCTGAGGTGGGGGGGGGATCCTACGAGCAGTACTTC. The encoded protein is CASSEVGGGSYEQYF.

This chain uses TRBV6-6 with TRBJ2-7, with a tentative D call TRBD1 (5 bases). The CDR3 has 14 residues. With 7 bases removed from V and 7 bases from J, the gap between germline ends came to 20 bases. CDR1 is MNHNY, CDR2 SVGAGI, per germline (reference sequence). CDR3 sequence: CASIQNLGAREQYF. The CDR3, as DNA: TGTGCCAGCATCCAGAATCTTGGGGCTAGGGAGCAGTACTTC.

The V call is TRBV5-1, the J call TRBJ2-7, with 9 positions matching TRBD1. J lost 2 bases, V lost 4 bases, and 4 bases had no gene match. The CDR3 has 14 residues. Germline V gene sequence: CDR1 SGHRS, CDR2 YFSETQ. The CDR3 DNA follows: TGCGCCAGCAGCATGGGACAGGGACCCTACGAGCAGTACTTC. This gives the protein CASSMGQGPYEQYF. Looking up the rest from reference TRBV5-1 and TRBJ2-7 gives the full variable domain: KAGVTQTPRYLIKTRGQQVTLSCSPISGHRSVSWYQQTPGQGLQFLFEYFSETQRNKGNFPGRFSGRQFSNSRSEMNVSTLELGDSALYLCASSMGQGPYEQYFGPGTRLTVT.

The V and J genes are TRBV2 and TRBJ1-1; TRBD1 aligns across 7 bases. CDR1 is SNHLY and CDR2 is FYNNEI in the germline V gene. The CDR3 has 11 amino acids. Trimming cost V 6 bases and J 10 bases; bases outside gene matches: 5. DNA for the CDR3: TGTGCCAGCAGCGAGACAGGGTCAGCTTTCTTT. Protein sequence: CASSETGSAFF.

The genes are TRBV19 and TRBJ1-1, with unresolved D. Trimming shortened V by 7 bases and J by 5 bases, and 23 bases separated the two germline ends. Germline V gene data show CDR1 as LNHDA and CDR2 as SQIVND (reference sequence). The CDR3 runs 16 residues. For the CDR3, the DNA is TGTGCCAGTACCACAACCTGGGAGGGATTCTGGACTGAAGCTTTCTTT. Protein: CASTTTWEGFWTEAFF.

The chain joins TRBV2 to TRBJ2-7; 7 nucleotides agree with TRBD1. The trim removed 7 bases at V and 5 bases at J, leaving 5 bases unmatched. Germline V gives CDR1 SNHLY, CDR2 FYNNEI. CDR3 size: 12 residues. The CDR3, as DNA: TGTGCCAGCAAACAGGGGTACGACGAGCAGTACTTC. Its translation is CASKQGYDEQYF.

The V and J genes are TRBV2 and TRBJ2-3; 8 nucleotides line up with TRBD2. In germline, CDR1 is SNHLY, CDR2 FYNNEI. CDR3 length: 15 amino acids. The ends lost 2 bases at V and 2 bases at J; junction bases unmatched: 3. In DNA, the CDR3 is TGTGCCAGCAGTGAACCAGCGGGGGCCACAGATACGCAGTATTTT. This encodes CASSEPAGATDTQYF.

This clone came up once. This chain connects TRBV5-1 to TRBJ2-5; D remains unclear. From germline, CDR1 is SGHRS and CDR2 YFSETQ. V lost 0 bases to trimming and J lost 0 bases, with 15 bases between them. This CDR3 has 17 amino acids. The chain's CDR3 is CASSLGASGLYQETQYF. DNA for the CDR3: TGCGCCAGCAGCTTGGGCGCGTCTGGTTTGTACCAAGAGACCCAGTACTTC.

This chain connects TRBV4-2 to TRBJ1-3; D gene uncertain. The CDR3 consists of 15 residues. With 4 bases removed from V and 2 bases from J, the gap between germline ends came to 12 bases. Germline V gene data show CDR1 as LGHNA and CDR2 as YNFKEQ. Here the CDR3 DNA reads TGTGCCAGCAGCCCGTCCCTGGCCCCTGGAAACACCATATATTTT. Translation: CASSPSLAPGNTIYF.

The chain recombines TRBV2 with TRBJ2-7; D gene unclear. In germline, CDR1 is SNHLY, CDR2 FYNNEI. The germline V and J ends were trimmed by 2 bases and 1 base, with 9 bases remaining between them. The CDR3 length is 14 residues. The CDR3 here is CASSESTSSYEQYF. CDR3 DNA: TGTGCCAGCAGTGAAAGTACAAGTTCCTACGAGCAGTACTTC.

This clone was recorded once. The CDR3 region is CASSLAGRFEQYF. The CDR3 DNA reads as TGTGCCAGCAGCTTAGCGGGCCGATTCGAGCAGTACTTC. The chain links TRBV7-8 to TRBJ2-7; D gene uncertain. The CDR3 extends over 13 amino acids. V was cut by 0 bases and J by 6 bases, with 9 bases left in between. Germline CDR1 is SGHVS and CDR2 is FQNEAQ.

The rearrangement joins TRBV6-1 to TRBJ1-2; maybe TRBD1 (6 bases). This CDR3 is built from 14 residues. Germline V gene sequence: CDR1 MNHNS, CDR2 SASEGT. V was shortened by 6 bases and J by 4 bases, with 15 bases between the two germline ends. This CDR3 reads CASSRDISFYGYTF. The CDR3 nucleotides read TGTGCCAGCAGCCGGGACATAAGCTTCTATGGCTACACCTTC.

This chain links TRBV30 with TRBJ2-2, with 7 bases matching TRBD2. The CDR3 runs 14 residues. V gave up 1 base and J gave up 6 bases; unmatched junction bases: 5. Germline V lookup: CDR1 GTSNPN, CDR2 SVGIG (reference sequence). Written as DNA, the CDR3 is TGTGCCTGGAGTGGACTAGCCAACGCCGGGGAGCTGTTTTTT. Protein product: CAWSGLANAGELFF.

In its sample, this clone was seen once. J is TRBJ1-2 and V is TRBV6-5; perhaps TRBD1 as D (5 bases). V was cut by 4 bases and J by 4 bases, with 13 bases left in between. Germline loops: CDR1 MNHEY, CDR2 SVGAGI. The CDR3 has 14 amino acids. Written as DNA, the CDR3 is TGTGCCAGCAGTTCCCGGGGGATCTCCTATGGCTACACCTTC. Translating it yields CASSSRGISYGYTF.

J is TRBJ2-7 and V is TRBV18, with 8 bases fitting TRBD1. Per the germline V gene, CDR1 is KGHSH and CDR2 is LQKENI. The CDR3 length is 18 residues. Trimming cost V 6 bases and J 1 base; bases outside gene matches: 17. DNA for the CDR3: TGTGCCAGCTCCCTCCTAAGACAGGGGCGATCGTCTTCCTACGAGCAGTACTTC. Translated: CASSLLRQGRSSSYEQYF.

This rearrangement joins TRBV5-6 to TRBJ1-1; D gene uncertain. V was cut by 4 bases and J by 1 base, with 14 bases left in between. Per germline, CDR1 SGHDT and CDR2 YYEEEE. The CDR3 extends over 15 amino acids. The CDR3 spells CASSKRVRGNTEAFF. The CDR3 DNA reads TGTGCCAGCAGCAAAAGGGTCCGGGGGAACACTGAAGCTTTCTTT.

CDR3 sequence reads: CASSLGGPTDTQYF. CDR3 DNA: TGTGCCAGCAGTTTAGGCGGCCCCACAGATACGCAGTATTTT. The chain recombines TRBV27 with TRBJ2-3; D not certain. Trimming left V 2 bases short and J 2 bases short, with 8 bases between. CDR3 length equals 14 residues. CDR1 is MNHEY and CDR2 is SMNVEV in the germline V gene (reference sequence).